This T cell receptor (beta chain) was documented in a study of T cell responses to AZD1222 COVID-19 vaccine. About the research overall: The analysis combined second doses at about 4 or about 12 weeks.

The data were produced by immunoSEQ multiplex PCR, yet TCRdb's version contains in-frame clones alone and is incomplete. Found here are 100,000 to 150,000 clones, 90% of them singletons; the top ten hold 6% to 7.5%. To note about this clone: The antigen is unknown.

Study conclusions and caveats: Possibly, clonal diversity was underestimated; donors were largely white British and included more females. Regions left unmutated in variants are reportedly the target of nearly half of spike-specific TCRs.

The source of this sequence is an adult in good health. The specimen comprised peripheral blood, sampled on day 0 of AZD1222 vaccination.

The CDR3 here is CASSVAGTNTGELFF. CDR3 bases: TGTGCCAGCAGCGTAGCAGGCACGAACACCGGGGAGCTGTTTTTT. The rearrangement uses TRBV9 and TRBJ2-2; D call uncertain. The V gene lost 0 bases and the J gene lost 0 bases, with 6 bases spanning the gap. The V gene's germline CDR1 is SGDLS and CDR2 YYNGEE. The CDR3 contains 15 residues.